This record covers a single T cell receptor beta chain. No antigen is known for it. No base qualities exist here, and no much larger clone lies one base off it. V is cut back by 4 bases and J by 7 bases, with 8 bases in the junction unmatched. According to the germline V gene (reference sequence), CDR1 reads SGHNT and CDR2 reads YYREEE. The CDR3 goes from the cysteine to the phenylalanine over 16 residues. Only CDR3 DNA is held: 48 bases, read in frame from base 1. This sample was taken from a study of control samples from healthy donors and cancer patients (dated by TCRdb to 2018 to 2020). Receptor amplification or capture employed the immunoSEQ multiplex PCR assay. This is the immuneACCESS table as TCRdb keeps it, with only in-frame sequences that have V and J called. A part of the clones is gone; compared with another copy, unresolved V genes explain less than half, and the rest is unexplained. Here the sample has fewer than 200,000 clones; around 95% occur a single time. The leading ten clones occupy approximately 4% of the sample.

The rearranged segments are TRBV5-4 and TRBJ2-1, and 13 bases in between align with TRBD2. The source of this sequence is a woman aged 55-69 years in good health. The specimen sequenced was blood. The sequenced DNA: TGTGCCAGCAGCAGTAAGACTAGCGGGGGGCGGAATGAGCAGTTCTTC. This codes for CASSSKTSGGRNEQFF. The full variable domain, completed from the reference TRBV5-4 and TRBJ2-1 proteins outside the CDR3, reads ETGVTQSPTHLIKTRGQQVTLRCSSQSGHNTVSWYQQALGQGPQFIFQYYREEENGRGNFPPRFSGLQFPNYSSELNVNALELDDSALYLCASSSKTSGGRNEQFFGPGTRLTVL.